This T cell receptor (beta chain) comes out of a study of blood T cell repertoires in COVID-19. The assay was immunoSEQ multiplex PCR, and TCRdb's table has in-frame clones only and misses some. The data show under 150,000 clones, approximately 80% seen once. Sample: peripheral blood. The receptor's source is a man between 65 and 80 years old with active or convalescent COVID-19.

CDR3 amino acids: CASSLGLGQGNYGYTF. For the CDR3, the DNA is TGTGCCAGCAGCTTGGGACTTGGACAGGGCAACTATGGCTACACCTTC. V gene TRBV5-4 combines with J gene TRBJ1-2; TRBD1 matches at 8 bases. V was clipped by 0 bases and J by 2 bases; unmatched bases: 6. Germline V CDR1 and CDR2: SGHNT, YYREEE (reference sequence). CDR3 length: 16 amino acids.